The present T cell receptor beta chain was sequenced within a study of shared clonotypes between healthy human individuals. Per the germline V gene, CDR1 is SGHRS and CDR2 is YFSETQ. With 0 bases clipped from V and 3 bases from J, the junction kept 4 bases outside the gene matches. The CDR3 loop spans 15 amino acids. The table came from immunoSEQ multiplex PCR; TCRdb's copy has only in-frame clones and leaves some out. There are about 1.1 million clones in the sample; about 80% occur only once, and 0.89% lies in the top ten. The specimen sequenced was memory CD4+ T cells from PBMCs. Sample subset: CD45RA-negative fraction. The genes are TRBV5-1 and TRBJ2-5, with 8 bases fitting TRBD2. The source is a man aged 18-30 years in good health. Some clones in this sample may be carry-over from other donors' samples. The CDR3 nucleotides read TGCGCCAGCAGCTTGGAAGCGGGGGCAAAAGAGACCCAGTACTTC. Protein sequence: CASSLEAGAKETQYF.